The sequence of this TCR beta chain was determined in a study of OX40 agonist ivuxolimab in advanced cancers. General study findings and limits: Among the lowest peripheral clonal expansion occurred in 0.1-3.0 mg/kg partial responders. Within 6 weeks, CD4+ and CD8+ blood T cells expanded clonally at 0.1 to 3.0 mg/kg. Antigen specificity was not determined for the expanded peripheral T cells.

About this clone itself: The antigen is undetermined.

This table comes from immunoSEQ multiplex PCR, and its TCRdb copy is limited to in-frame clones, with some not included. The sample lists about 73,000 clones; about 90% were seen once. V lost 5 bases, J lost 3 bases, and 11 bases lay in between. There are 13 residues in the CDR3. Germline-derived CDR1 and CDR2 are SGHTA and FQGNSA. The source is an adult with an advanced solid tumor such as melanoma, head and neck, liver or kidney cancer. The sample here was CD4+ or CD8+ T cells sorted from blood, taken in a trial of the OX40 agonist ivuxolimab. The J gene is TRBJ2-7, the V gene TRBV7-2; D gene uncertain. The chain's CDR3 is CASSPWAHYEQYF. The CDR3 DNA is TGTGCCAGCAGCCCCTGGGCCCACTACGAGCAGTACTTC.